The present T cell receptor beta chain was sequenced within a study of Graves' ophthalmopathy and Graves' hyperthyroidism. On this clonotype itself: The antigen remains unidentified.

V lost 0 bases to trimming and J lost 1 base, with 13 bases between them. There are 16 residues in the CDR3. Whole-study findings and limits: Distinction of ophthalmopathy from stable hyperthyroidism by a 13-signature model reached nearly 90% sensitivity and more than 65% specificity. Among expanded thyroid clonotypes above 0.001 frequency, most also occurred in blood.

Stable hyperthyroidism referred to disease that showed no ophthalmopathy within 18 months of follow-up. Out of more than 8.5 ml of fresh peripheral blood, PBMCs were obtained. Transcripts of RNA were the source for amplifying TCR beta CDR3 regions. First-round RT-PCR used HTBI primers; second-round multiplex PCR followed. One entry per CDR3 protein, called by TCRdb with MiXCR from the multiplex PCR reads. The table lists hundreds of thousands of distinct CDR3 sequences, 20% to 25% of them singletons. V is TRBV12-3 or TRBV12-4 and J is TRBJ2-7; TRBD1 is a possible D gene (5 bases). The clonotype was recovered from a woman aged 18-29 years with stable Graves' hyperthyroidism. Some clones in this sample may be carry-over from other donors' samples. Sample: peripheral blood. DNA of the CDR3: TGTGCCAGCAGTTTAGCGCTCACAGGCCGATCCTACGAGCAGTACTTC. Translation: CASSLALTGRSYEQYF.